These 24 T cell receptor beta chains were sequenced from one sample in a study of technical replicates of blood from several donors (dated by TCRdb to about 2017). The protocol used for the library was the immunoSEQ multiplex PCR assay. This is the immuneACCESS table as TCRdb keeps it, with only in-frame sequences that have V and J called. A part of the clones is gone; compared with another copy, unresolved V genes explain less than half, and the rest is unexplained. For this sample the table gives roughly 62,000 clones, of which around 96% were detected only once. Of the sample, 2.5% to 3.5% falls within the top ten clones. The sample taken for sequencing was PBMCs. The origin of the receptors is a human donor in good health. Some clones in this sample may be carry-over from other donors' samples.

The chain combines TRBV7-3 with TRBJ2-2; 8 nucleotides line up with TRBD2. The junction had 10 bases not matched to a gene; V was cut back by 5 bases and J by 8 bases. The CDR3 has 15 amino acids. Germline assignment: CDR1 SGHTA and CDR2 FQGTGA. The CDR3 region has the DNA TGTGCCAGCAGCCCCCTGACAGGCGGGAGGGGGGAGCTGTTTTTT. Protein: CASSPLTGGRGELFF.

The genes are TRBV30 and TRBJ1-5, with D possibly matching TRBD1 (5 bases). Per the germline V gene, CDR1 is GTSNPN and CDR2 is SVGIG (reference sequence). Trimming pared 6 bases from V and 1 base from J, leaving 13 bases between. The CDR3 totals 14 residues. The CDR3 DNA follows: TGTGCCTGCAAAGGGGTTATGAGCAATCAGCCCCAGCATTTT. Translation gives CACKGVMSNQPQHF.

The genes are TRBV9 and TRBJ2-7; 8 nucleotides agree with TRBD2. The CDR3 consists of 15 residues. CDR1 and CDR2 (germline): SGDLS, YYNGEE. J was trimmed by 4 bases and V by 1 base; bases with no gene match: 7. This chain's CDR3 is CASSVMGLEVYEQYF. CDR3 coding DNA: TGTGCCAGCAGCGTAATGGGACTAGAGGTTTACGAGCAGTACTTC.

This chain links TRBV6-5 with TRBJ1-1; no clear D gene. In germline, CDR1 is MNHEY, CDR2 SVGAGI. The CDR3 is made up of 15 amino acids. Trimming cost V 2 bases and J 5 bases, with 15 bases left between them. CDR3 sequence: CASSYTGSWRTEAFF. DNA of the CDR3: TGTGCCAGCAGTTACACCGGGTCCTGGAGGACTGAAGCTTTCTTT.

V is TRBV5-8 and J is TRBJ1-5, with TRBD1 as a possible D gene (5 bases). The CDR3 has 15 amino acids. Trimming cost V 4 bases and J 2 bases, with 13 bases left between them. The germline V gene has CDR1 SGHTS and CDR2 YDEGEE. The CDR3 DNA sequence: TGTGCCAGCAGCCCGGGTACACAGGGCAATCAGCCCCAGCATTTT. This codes for CASSPGTQGNQPQHF.

The J gene is TRBJ1-2, the V gene TRBV4-1; D gene uncertain. The V and J ends lost 4 bases and 3 bases respectively, with 12 bases between them. Germline V gene sequence: CDR1 MGHRA, CDR2 YSYEKL. This CDR3 region has 14 residues. For the CDR3, the DNA is TGCGCCAGCAGCCCCTTTGCTACAGACTATGGCTACACCTTC. It is translated as CASSPFATDYGYTF.

This clone turned up a few times. The CDR3 nucleotides read TGTGCCAGCAGCTCCTGGGGACGGGGGGACACTGAAGCTTTCTTT. Its translation: CASSSWGRGDTEAFF. This chain connects TRBV5-6 to TRBJ1-1, with D possibly being TRBD1 (5 bases). Deletions cut 3 bases from V and 3 bases from J, with 15 bases between. Per germline, CDR1 SGHDT and CDR2 YYEEEE. The CDR3 runs to 15 residues.

The chain couples TRBV6-1 to TRBJ1-6; possible D gene TRBD1, 5 bases. The CDR3 is 16 residues long. Looked up from germline, CDR1 is MNHNS and CDR2 is SASEGT. The ends were cut back, 2 bases at V and 5 bases at J, with 13 bases in the middle. This CDR3 is CASSETGGINNSPLHF. CDR3 nucleotide sequence: TGTGCCAGCAGTGAAACGGGGGGGATTAATAATTCACCCCTCCACTTT.

The V and J genes are TRBV6-5 and TRBJ2-1; 8 bases are a match to TRBD2. The CDR3 consists of 15 residues. From germline, CDR1 is MNHEY and CDR2 SVGAGI. V trimming: 6 bases; J trimming: 4 bases; junction bases outside the gene matches: 8. The CDR3 loop is CASSPSSGSYNEQFF. The CDR3 bases are TGTGCCAGCAGCCCTTCAAGCGGGAGTTACAATGAGCAGTTCTTC.

This chain joins TRBV6-4 and TRBJ2-7; 11 bases are shared with TRBD2. V was pared by 11 bases and J by 1 base, with 10 bases of the junction left unmatched. The germline V gene has CDR1 MRHNA and CDR2 SNTAGT. The CDR3 length is 15 residues. The CDR3 DNA reads as TGTGCCCCCACGTCGCTAGCGGGAGGATCCTACGAGCAGTACTTC. It yields the protein CAPTSLAGGSYEQYF.

The V gene is TRBV5-1, the J gene TRBJ1-2, with 7 bases lining up with TRBD1. Trimming at V came to 2 bases and at J to 6 bases, leaving 1 base not matched to a gene. This CDR3 comprises 12 residues. Germline assignment: CDR1 SGHRS and CDR2 YFSETQ. The CDR3: CASSFDRDGYTF. The CDR3 coding sequence is TGCGCCAGCAGCTTTGACAGGGATGGCTACACCTTC.

The V and J genes are TRBV30 and TRBJ2-7, with D unclear. Germline loops: CDR1 GTSNPN, CDR2 SVGIG (reference sequence). This CDR3 has 12 residues. The germline V and J ends were trimmed by 2 bases and 1 base, with 6 bases remaining between them. The DNA of the CDR3 is TGTGCCTGGAGTCCCATGTCCTACGAGCAGTACTTC. This translates into CAWSPMSYEQYF.

The chain employs TRBV4-3 and TRBJ2-1, with TRBD2 matching 10 bases. The CDR3 is 17 amino acids. The junction had 6 bases not matched to a gene; V was cut back by 0 bases and J by 4 bases. Looked up from germline, CDR1 is LGHNA and CDR2 is YSLEER. In nucleotides, the CDR3 is TGCGCCAGCAGCCAAGATTGGGGGACTAGCGCTTACAATGAGCAGTTCTTC. Translated, it gives CASSQDWGTSAYNEQFF.

The gene calls are TRBV6-5 and TRBJ2-7; TRBD1 might be the D (5 bases). The CDR3 has 12 amino acids. Looked up from germline, CDR1 is MNHEY and CDR2 is SVGAGI. Trimming pared 8 bases from V and 3 bases from J, leaving 11 bases between. The CDR3 reads CASRTPYYEQYF. CDR3 bases: TGTGCCAGCCGGACACCCTACTACGAGCAGTACTTC.

CDR3 in amino acids: CASSQQLAGAYNEQFF. The CDR3 nucleotides are TGTGCCAGCAGCCAACAACTAGCGGGAGCCTACAATGAGCAGTTCTTC. V is TRBV14 and J is TRBJ2-1; 11 bases line up with TRBD2. The V gene end was trimmed by 2 bases and the J gene end by 2 bases; junction bases not matched to a gene: 2. CDR3 size: 16 residues. Germline lookup yields CDR1 SGHDN and CDR2 FVKESK. Using reference TRBV14 and TRBJ2-1 for the parts outside the CDR3, the full variable domain is EAGVTQFPSHSVIEKGQTVTLRCDPISGHDNLYWYRRVMGKEIKFLLHFVKESKQDESGMPNNRFLAERTGGTYSTLKVQPAELEDSGVYFCASSQQLAGAYNEQFFGPGTRLTVL.

V gene TRBV5-4 combines with J gene TRBJ2-3, with D perhaps TRBD2 (6 bases). Germline values: CDR1 SGHNT, CDR2 YYREEE (reference sequence). V shed 2 bases and J shed 0 bases, with 10 bases lying between them. The CDR3 sequence is 15 residues long. The CDR3, as DNA: TGTGCCAGCAGCTTTGGGCGGGGTAGCACAGATACGCAGTATTTT. It encodes CASSFGRGSTDTQYF.

The chain employs TRBV7-3 and TRBJ2-1, with D perhaps matching TRBD2 (5 bases). This CDR3 contains 15 residues. V was clipped by 4 bases and J by 7 bases, with 17 bases between them. In germline, CDR1 is SGHTA, CDR2 FQGTGA. In DNA, the CDR3 is TGTGCCAGCAGCTCCGGCCCCTCTCCGGGGAATGAGCAGTTCTTC. This encodes CASSSGPSPGNEQFF.

CDR3 DNA sequence: TGTGCCAGCAGCTTACGCCGCGCAGGCTATGGCTACACCTTC. Its protein is CASSLRRAGYGYTF. V and J are TRBV7-2 and TRBJ1-2; D not certain. The CDR3 is 14 residues long. Trimming pared 2 bases from V and 4 bases from J, leaving 11 bases between. The germline gives CDR1 SGHTA, CDR2 FQGNSA. The full variable domain, rest sourced from reference TRBV7-2 and TRBJ1-2, is GAGVSQSPSNKVTEKGKDVELRCDPISGHTALYWYRQSLGQGLEFLIYFQGNSAPDKSGLPSDRFSAERTGGSVSTLTIQRTQQEDSAVYLCASSLRRAGYGYTFGSGTRLTVV.

The chain is built from TRBV18 and TRBJ2-1, with 10 bases matching TRBD2. The CDR3 has 14 residues. The germline V gene has CDR1 KGHSH and CDR2 LQKENI. V was pared by 3 bases and J by 10 bases, with 6 bases of the junction left unmatched. For the CDR3, the DNA is TGTGCCAGCTCACCCCAGGGACTAGCGCCAGAGCAGTTCTTC. It translates to CASSPQGLAPEQFF. Full variable domain (outside the CDR3, taken from reference TRBV18 and TRBJ2-1): NAGVMQNPRHLVRRRGQEARLRCSPMKGHSHVYWYRQLPEEGLKFMVYLQKENIIDESGMPKERFSAEFPKEGPSILRIQQVVRGDSAAYFCASSPQGLAPEQFFGPGTRLTVL.

The chain couples TRBV7-6 to TRBJ1-6, with TRBD1 identical over 7 bases. The trim removed 1 base at V and 9 bases at J, leaving 12 bases unmatched. CDR3 size: 17 residues. The germline V gene encodes CDR1 SGHVS and CDR2 FNYEAQ. The CDR3 loop is CASSLDVPGGIGSPLHF. The CDR3, as DNA: TGTGCCAGCAGCTTAGATGTTCCAGGGGGTATAGGTTCACCCCTCCACTTT.

The rearrangement joins TRBV7-9 to TRBJ1-6, with TRBD1 matching 9 bases. With 5 bases clipped from V and 6 bases from J, the junction kept 8 bases outside the gene matches. This CDR3 has 16 amino acids. Germline V gives CDR1 SEHNR, CDR2 FQNEAQ (reference sequence). The CDR3 DNA reads TGTGCCAGCAGCCTACAGACAGGGGGAGGTAATTCACCCCTCCACTTT. It encodes CASSLQTGGGNSPLHF.

The chain has TRBV5-6 and TRBJ1-1; 8 bases match TRBD1. CDR3 length: 14 residues. The germline V gene encodes CDR1 SGHDT and CDR2 YYEEEE. Trimming at V came to 4 bases and at J to 6 bases, leaving 8 bases not matched to a gene. As DNA, the CDR3 is TGTGCCAGCAGCATACGACAGGGGCACGCTGAAGCTTTCTTT. Its translation is CASSIRQGHAEAFF.

This clone was observed a single time. V usage is TRBV5-4 and J usage is TRBJ2-1, with 8 bases lining up with TRBD2. The trim removed 3 bases at V and 4 bases at J, leaving 9 bases unmatched. Germline V gene lookup returns CDR1 SGHNT and CDR2 YYREEE (reference sequence). This CDR3 has 16 residues. CDR3 coding DNA: TGTGCCAGCAGCTCCCCTGGGGCGGGGGGTTACAATGAGCAGTTCTTC. This translates into CASSSPGAGGYNEQFF.

The chain is built from TRBV4-2 and TRBJ1-4; 10 nucleotides match TRBD1. CDR1 and CDR2 (germline): LGHNA, YNFKEQ. The length of the CDR3 is 15 residues. V was pared by 4 bases and J by 5 bases, with 4 bases of the junction left unmatched. CDR3 amino acids: CASSPQGQGNEKLFF. CDR3 in DNA: TGTGCCAGCAGCCCCCAGGGACAGGGGAATGAAAAACTGTTTTTT.